This T cell receptor (beta chain) was observed in a study of Ad26.COV2.S vaccination and SARS-CoV-2 variants. As for treatment: approximately 18 received Ad26.COV2.S at low or high dose, single or two shots; several received placebo; per-sample allocation not given. Sampling was done on day 63 after the first vaccine or placebo injection. CDR1 SGHTA and CDR2 FQGNSA come from the germline V gene. The CDR3 consists of 14 residues. V was trimmed by 2 bases and J by 4 bases, leaving 9 bases between them. Sequenced by immunoSEQ multiplex PCR; TCRdb stores in-frame clones only, minus some. This table has 400,000 or so clones, 88% appearing once.

This chain connects TRBV7-2 to TRBJ1-5; no firm D call. The starting material was peripheral blood, obtained in a trial of Ad26.COV2.S vaccine versus placebo. This receptor was obtained from a person aged 18 to 65 who received the Ad26.COV2.S COVID-19 vaccine or a placebo. The CDR3 is CASSLRAVNQPQHF. The CDR3, as DNA: TGTGCCAGCAGCTTAAGGGCAGTTAATCAGCCCCAGCATTTT.